These 6 T cell receptor beta chains were sequenced from one sample in a study of T cell changes during pregnancy in multiple sclerosis. This table comes from immunoSEQ multiplex PCR, and its TCRdb copy is limited to in-frame clones, with some not included. Altogether approximately 70,000 clones are present, about 92% being singletons, with the ten largest covering over 1.3%. Here the sequenced sample was peripheral blood, taken in the second trimester of pregnancy. All receptors derive from a female donor in good health, enrolled as a control in a pregnancy study.

The V call is TRBV7-9, the J call TRBJ2-1; no clear D. V lost 5 bases and J 9 bases, leaving 14 bases between the germline ends. Per the germline V gene, CDR1 is SEHNR and CDR2 is FQNEAQ (reference sequence). CDR3 size: 13 residues. The CDR3 spells CASSHILVIEQFF. DNA for the CDR3: TGTGCCAGCAGCCACATTCTAGTCATTGAGCAGTTCTTC.

This clone was seen only a few times. The sample has other DNA sequences that encode this CDR3 too. This chain joins TRBV6-1 and TRBJ2-1; 10 bases line up with TRBD2. Losses at the gene ends were 2 bases for V and 3 bases for J; bases not matched to a gene: 1. The CDR3 totals 15 residues. Germline loops: CDR1 MNHNS, CDR2 SASEGT. The CDR3 reads CASSELAGGYNEQFF. The CDR3 DNA reads as TGTGCCAGCAGTGAATTAGCGGGGGGCTACAATGAGCAGTTCTTC.

The chain has TRBV18 and TRBJ1-1; TRBD1 matches at 11 bases. The trim removed 3 bases at V and 0 bases at J, leaving 9 bases unmatched. The CDR3 sequence is 18 residues long. Germline assignment: CDR1 KGHSH and CDR2 LQKENI. CDR3 residues: CASSPPTGQGGMNTEAFF. The CDR3 DNA is TGTGCCAGCTCACCTCCCACGGGACAGGGGGGAATGAACACTGAAGCTTTCTTT.

This chain uses TRBV18 with TRBJ2-5; D is perhaps TRBD2 (6 bases). V gave up 8 bases and J gave up 4 bases, with 20 bases separating them. The length of the CDR3 is 15 residues. Germline CDR1 and CDR2: KGHSH and LQKENI. The CDR3 DNA is TGTGCCAGCCCCGTACTCGGGACTCCTAGAGAGACCCAGTACTTC. Protein sequence: CASPVLGTPRETQYF.

The chain recombines TRBV5-1 with TRBJ2-7; TRBD2 matches at 8 bases. There are 17 residues in the CDR3. The V gene's germline CDR1 is SGHRS and CDR2 YFSETQ. V was pared by 2 bases and J by 2 bases, with 12 bases of the junction left unmatched. CDR3 DNA sequence: TGCGCCAGCAGCTTCGGGACGGGGGGGACATCCCCCTACGAGCAGTACTTC. Translated: CASSFGTGGTSPYEQYF.

The chain employs TRBV4-1 and TRBJ2-4; 8 bases agree with TRBD1. V shed 7 bases and J 5 bases; nucleotides not matched to a gene: 1. This CDR3 contains 12 residues. CDR1 and CDR2 (germline): MGHRA, YSYEKL. DNA for the CDR3: TGCGCCAGCACAGGGGGCCAAAACATTCAGTACTTC. Its translation: CASTGGQNIQYF.